The 17 T cell receptor beta chains presented below share a single source sample, sequenced in a study of CD8 T cells in ankylosing spondylitis (dated by TCRdb to about 2017). Broad study findings and their caveats: Blood from ankylosing spondylitis patients appeared to be characterized by a TCR beta motif composed of under 10 highly homologous amino acid variants.

Libraries were made using 5' RACE. The sequencing machine was an Illumina HiSeq 2500. TCRdb cleaned the public reads at Q25 with fastp, built clones with MiXCR and kept in-frame beta chains. All rows with the same CDR3 protein become a single entry with the most common DNA and genes. The sample data list around 430,000 distinct CDR3 sequences, and 17% of these were observed just once. Jointly, the top ten make up 1% of the sample. Their antigens are not known. What was sequenced was blood, either unsorted or a sorted T cell fraction (not recorded which). The receptor set was obtained from a male donor with ankylosing spondylitis.

This chain connects TRBV5-8 to TRBJ2-5, with TRBD2 matching 7 bases. Unmatched junction bases numbered 10, after V lost 0 bases and J lost 5 bases. CDR1 SGHTS and CDR2 YDEGEE come from the germline V gene. CDR3 size: 16 residues. CDR3 region: CASSLAKGLGGETQYF. For the CDR3, the DNA is TGTGCCAGCAGCTTGGCCAAAGGACTAGGAGGGGAGACCCAGTACTTC.

The chain is built from TRBV20-1 and TRBJ1-4, with a tentative D call TRBD1 (5 bases). The CDR3 runs to 12 residues. The V gene's germline CDR1 is DFQATT and CDR2 SNEGSKA (reference sequence). V lost 4 bases, J lost 13 bases, and 16 bases lay in between. The DNA of the CDR3 is TGCAGTGCTACCTCGGGAGGGGTGAGACTGTTTTTT. Amino acid sequence: CSATSGGVRLFF.

In this sample, this clonotype turned up a few times. One end of the junction is discordant with germline, which a read error may explain. This CDR3 reads CASSWRDTNYGYTF. CDR3 in DNA: TGTGCTAGCAGCTGGAGGGACACGAACTATGGCTACACCTTC. The chain recombines TRBV5-5 with TRBJ1-2; possibly TRBD1 for D (6 bases). CDR3 length: 14 amino acids. Germline lookup yields CDR1 SGHKS and CDR2 YYEKEE (reference sequence).

This chain uses TRBV27 with TRBJ2-7; D is possibly TRBD1 (6 bases). The CDR3 length is 15 residues. Trimming left V 2 bases short and J 5 bases short, with 16 bases between. Germline CDR1 MNHEY, CDR2 SMNVEV (reference sequence). The DNA of the CDR3 is TGTGCCAGCAGTTTAGGAATAGATAGGGGGAACGAGCAGTACTTC. It codes for CASSLGIDRGNEQYF.

This clonotype was recorded a few times. CDR3 loop: CASSELTGGPTGELFF. CDR3 sequence (DNA): TGTGCCAGCAGTGAACTAACGGGAGGGCCAACCGGGGAGCTGTTTTTT. This chain connects TRBV2 to TRBJ2-2, with 8 bases aligning to TRBD2. The CDR3 has 16 amino acids. The germline CDR1 and CDR2 sequences are SNHLY and FYNNEI. Unmatched junction bases numbered 7, after V lost 2 bases and J lost 5 bases.

This clonotype was detected only a few times. The chain carries TRBV10-3 and TRBJ2-7, with 10 bases that match TRBD1. The V segment lost 4 bases and the J segment 5 bases; nucleotides outside the gene matches: 2. Germline CDR1 reads ENHRY; CDR2 reads SYGVKD. The CDR3 has 13 amino acids. The CDR3 reads CAISAGQGHEQYF. The CDR3 DNA reads TGTGCCATCAGTGCGGGACAGGGGCACGAGCAGTACTTC.

The rearrangement links TRBV11-2 to TRBJ2-5; no clear D. The CDR3 is 14 amino acids. V was cut by 0 bases and J by 4 bases, with 9 bases left in between. The germline CDR1 and CDR2 sequences are SGHAT and FQNNGV. The CDR3 DNA reads as TGTGCCAGCAGCTTAGACAGTTGGGGAGAGACCCAGTACTTC. It codes for CASSLDSWGETQYF.

The rearrangement uses TRBV12-3 or TRBV12-4 and TRBJ1-2; D remains ambiguous. The CDR3 spans 14 residues. V dropped 3 bases and J dropped 2 bases, with 10 bases sitting between them. CDR3 region: CASSFGRENYGYTF. In DNA form, the CDR3 reads TGTGCCAGCAGTTTTGGAAGGGAGAACTATGGCTACACCTTC.

This chain uses TRBV5-1 with TRBJ2-1, with D tentatively TRBD2 (6 bases). With 6 bases removed from V and 4 bases from J, the gap between germline ends came to 14 bases. The germline CDR1 and CDR2 sequences are SGHRS and YFSETQ. CDR3 length: 14 residues. The CDR3 spells CASTRDLKYNEQFF. The CDR3 nucleotides are TGCGCCAGCACCCGGGACTTAAAATACAATGAGCAGTTCTTC. Filled out from reference TRBV5-1 and TRBJ2-1, the complete variable domain reads KAGVTQTPRYLIKTRGQQVTLSCSPISGHRSVSWYQQTPGQGLQFLFEYFSETQRNKGNFPGRFSGRQFSNSRSEMNVSTLELGDSALYLCASTRDLKYNEQFFGPGTRLTVL.

V usage is TRBV6-5 and J usage is TRBJ1-1, with a weak D call TRBD1 (6 bases). V shed 3 bases and J shed 1 base, with 12 bases lying between them. CDR3 length equals 15 residues. CDR1 and CDR2 (germline): MNHEY, SVGAGI. CDR3 nucleotide sequence: TGTGCCAGCAGTTATTCTGGACAGCCGAACACTGAAGCTTTCTTT. Its translation: CASSYSGQPNTEAFF.

The chain links TRBV28 to TRBJ2-7; D is uncertain. Trimming stripped 3 bases from V and 7 bases from J, with 13 bases between. The CDR3 has 13 amino acids. CDR1 is MDHEN and CDR2 is SYDVKM in the germline V gene. CDR3 nucleotide sequence: TGTGCCAGCAGTTTTGTCAAATTGGGGGAGCAGTACTTC. Its translation is CASSFVKLGEQYF.

The V and J genes are TRBV7-2 and TRBJ1-3, with 7 nucleotides matching TRBD1. Germline V gene lookup returns CDR1 SGHTA and CDR2 FQGNSA. The CDR3 is made up of 15 amino acids. The V gene end was trimmed by 4 bases and the J gene end by 3 bases; junction bases not matched to a gene: 6. The CDR3 DNA is TGTGCCAGCAGCTCGACAGGGACCGGTGGAAACACCATATATTTT. Encoded protein: CASSSTGTGGNTIYF.

This clonotype was detected ten times or more. The chain links TRBV12-3 or TRBV12-4 to TRBJ1-5; 7 positions agree with TRBD1. Trimming removed 11 bases from V and 3 bases from J; junction bases left unmatched: 7. The CDR3 contains 13 residues. This CDR3 is CACKGGLNQPQHF. In nucleotides, the CDR3 is TGTGCCTGTAAAGGGGGCCTCAATCAGCCCCAGCATTTT.

The chain employs TRBV5-1 and TRBJ1-2; TRBD1 matches at 10 bases. Germline values: CDR1 SGHRS, CDR2 YFSETQ. The CDR3 spans 17 residues. The ends lost 0 bases at V and 4 bases at J; junction bases unmatched: 9. CDR3 loop: CASSLVVLGQGLYGYTF. For the CDR3, the DNA is TGCGCCAGCAGCTTGGTAGTTCTGGGACAGGGGCTCTATGGCTACACCTTC.

A word on this clonotype: A much larger clone is a single base away; this may be a read error. The chain carries TRBV5-1 and TRBJ2-1; D remains unclear. The CDR3 totals 15 residues. Germline CDR1 SGHRS, CDR2 YFSETQ. CDR3 region: CASSPTSETENGQFF. The CDR3 bases are TGCGCCAGCAGCCCAACATCGGAAACGGAAAATGGGCAGTTCTTC.

This clonotype has a handful of counts. This chain uses TRBV12-3 or TRBV12-4 with TRBJ1-2; D is perhaps TRBD1 (6 bases). V was shortened by 5 bases and J by 7 bases, with 14 bases between the two germline ends. The CDR3 runs 13 residues. This CDR3 is CASSLQGIRGYTF. The DNA of the CDR3 is TGTGCCAGCAGTCTACAGGGTATTCGTGGCTACACCTTC.

At least ten counts were recorded for this clonotype. The rearrangement uses TRBV20-1 and TRBJ2-3; a possible D gene is TRBD2 (5 bases). This CDR3 contains 22 residues. Looked up from germline, CDR1 is DFQATT and CDR2 is SNEGSKA (reference sequence). The V end was cut by 4 bases, the J end by 2 bases, with 37 bases between. The CDR3 reads CSAMGQFVGLGTRRAPTDTQYF. The CDR3 DNA reads as TGCAGTGCTATGGGCCAATTCGTTGGGCTTGGCACGAGGCGGGCCCCCACAGATACGCAGTATTTT.